The 6 T cell receptor beta chains reported below all come from one sample, sequenced in a study of shared clonotypes between healthy human individuals. Generated by immunoSEQ multiplex PCR, the TCRdb table keeps only in-frame clones and is missing some. The sample includes roughly 2,300,000 clones, 85% to 95% seen only once; the top ten take about 0.36%. Sequenced input: naive CD4+ T cells from PBMCs. The subset was: CD45RA+ positively selected. All receptors come from a man aged 18 to 35 in good health. Some clones in this sample may be carry-over from other donors' samples.

This clone was counted once. CDR3 coding DNA: TGCGCCAGCAGCCTGGGACAGGGGTTAGAAAAACTGTTTTTT. This gives the protein CASSLGQGLEKLFF. The chain uses TRBV5-1 and TRBJ1-4, with 10 bases identical to TRBD1. V gave up 4 bases and J gave up 8 bases; unmatched junction bases: 5. The CDR3 extends over 14 amino acids. The germline CDR1 and CDR2 sequences are SGHRS and YFSETQ.

The chain recombines TRBV4-1 with TRBJ2-2, with D unclear. V was clipped by 5 bases and J by 7 bases, with 11 bases between them. The CDR3 is 13 amino acids. Germline V gene data show CDR1 as MGHRA and CDR2 as YSYEKL. In DNA, the CDR3 is TGCGCCAGCAGCTCTTTAGACGGCGGGGAGCTGTTTTTT. It translates to CASSSLDGGELFF.

As regards this clone: Distinct nucleotide sequences in the sample also encode this CDR3. This chain connects TRBV28 to TRBJ2-7; D not resolved. The CDR3 is made up of 12 amino acids. Germline CDR1 reads MDHEN; CDR2 reads SYDVKM. V was cut by 1 base and J by 3 bases, with 4 bases left in between. The CDR3 here is CASSLSRYEQYF. CDR3 sequence (DNA): TGTGCCAGCAGTTTATCCCGCTACGAGCAGTACTTC.

On this clone: The same CDR3 is also encoded by other DNA sequences in this sample. The rearrangement joins TRBV9 to TRBJ2-1, with 9 bases that match TRBD2. V lost 5 bases to trimming and J lost 0 bases; unmatched junction nucleotides: 3. The CDR3 covers 15 residues. Germline CDR1 and CDR2: SGDLS and YYNGEE. CDR3 nucleotides: TGTGCCAGCAGTCTTAGCGGGAGCTCCTACAATGAGCAGTTCTTC. Its protein product is CASSLSGSSYNEQFF. The entire variable domain, with the rest obtained from reference TRBV9 and TRBJ2-1, is as follows: DSGVTQTPKHLITATGQRVTLRCSPRSGDLSVYWYQQSLDQGLQFLIQYYNGEERAKGNILERFSAQQFPDLHSELNLSSLELGDSALYFCASSLSGSSYNEQFFGPGTRLTVL.

This clone occurred a few times. The chain couples TRBV29-1 to TRBJ1-1; D gene uncertain. Trimming cost V 2 bases and J 3 bases, with 10 bases left between them. The CDR3 covers 13 residues. Germline-derived CDR1 and CDR2 are SQVTM and ANQGSEA. Here the CDR3 DNA reads TGCAGCGTTGAAAGTGGCCTCTACACTGAAGCTTTCTTT. Residues: CSVESGLYTEAFF.

Turning to this clone: The germline gene is not matched at one end of the junction; a read error may be the cause. This chain joins TRBV30 and TRBJ1-2, with D possibly matching TRBD1 (5 bases). Germline V gene data show CDR1 as GTSNPN and CDR2 as SVGIG (reference sequence). CDR3 length equals 13 residues. CDR3 protein: CARSGGAVLGYTF. DNA of the CDR3: TGTGCCCGGAGCGGAGGGGCGGTCCTTGGCTACACCTTC.